This entry lists 12 T cell receptor beta chains sequenced from one sample in a study of T cell responses to AZD1222 COVID-19 vaccine. Libraries were prepared by immunoSEQ multiplex PCR; TCRdb keeps only in-frame clonotypes and omits some of them. Of roughly 130,000 clones in the sample, around 87% were seen once. The sequences come from peripheral blood, collected on day 0 of AZD1222 vaccination. Source of these receptors: an adult in good health.

The rearrangement links TRBV5-1 to TRBJ2-7; a possible D gene is TRBD2 (6 bases). This CDR3 contains 15 residues. V shed 1 base and J shed 1 base, with 12 bases lying between them. Germline lookup yields CDR1 SGHRS and CDR2 YFSETQ. The CDR3 DNA is TGCGCCAGCAGCTTGACTTGGGGGGTGTCCTACGAGCAGTACTTC. Amino acid sequence: CASSLTWGVSYEQYF.

This clone was detected only a few times. The chain uses TRBV2 and TRBJ2-1, with a tentative D call TRBD1 (6 bases). Germline V gene data show CDR1 as SNHLY and CDR2 as FYNNEI. The CDR3 consists of 14 residues. The V end was cut by 3 bases, the J end by 7 bases, with 13 bases between. As DNA, the CDR3 is TGTGCCAGCAGTGAGCAGGGGCAGCTTAATGAGCAGTTCTTC. Its protein product is CASSEQGQLNEQFF.

The chain carries TRBV5-5 and TRBJ1-2; D unclear. This CDR3 has 11 amino acids. V was pared by 0 bases and J by 5 bases, with 2 bases between. Germline CDR1 SGHKS, CDR2 YYEKEE (reference sequence). This chain's CDR3 is CASSLEYGYTF. The CDR3 DNA is TGTGCCAGCAGCTTGGAATATGGCTACACCTTC.

The V and J genes are TRBV10-3 and TRBJ2-2; D might be TRBD2 (6 bases). V dropped 8 bases and J dropped 2 bases, with 12 bases sitting between them. Germline loops: CDR1 ENHRY, CDR2 SYGVKD. CDR3 length: 14 amino acids. CDR3 amino acids: CAISRDFNTGELFF. CDR3 DNA sequence: TGTGCCATCTCTCGGGACTTCAACACCGGGGAGCTGTTTTTT.

The chain employs TRBV24-1 and TRBJ1-2; 9 bases map to TRBD1. The V segment lost 3 bases and the J segment 4 bases; nucleotides outside the gene matches: 2. Germline V gene data show CDR1 as KGHDR and CDR2 as SFDVKD. The CDR3 sequence is 14 residues long. CDR3 amino acids: CATSDPTGGYGYTF. DNA of the CDR3: TGTGCCACCAGTGATCCGACAGGGGGCTATGGCTACACCTTC.

The chain employs TRBV6-5 and TRBJ2-5, with D possibly being TRBD1 (7 bases). Germline CDR1 MNHEY, CDR2 SVGAGI. V was trimmed by 7 bases and J by 4 bases, leaving 13 bases between them. The CDR3 runs to 13 residues. The DNA of the CDR3 is TGTGCCAGCAAACGACAGGGAGGAGAGACCCAGTACTTC. Translating it yields CASKRQGGETQYF.

The chain combines TRBV5-4 with TRBJ1-4; 8 bases are a match to TRBD1. This CDR3 is 17 amino acids long. Germline V gives CDR1 SGHNT, CDR2 YYREEE (reference sequence). Losses at the gene ends were 4 bases for V and 7 bases for J; bases not matched to a gene: 15. CDR3: CASSQSTTGGIGEKLFF. In DNA form, the CDR3 reads TGTGCCAGCAGCCAATCCACCACAGGGGGAATCGGTGAAAAACTGTTTTTT.

The chain carries TRBV15 and TRBJ1-1; D gene uncertain. CDR1 is LNHNV and CDR2 is YYDKDF in the germline V gene (reference sequence). CDR3 length: 8 residues. Trimming took 10 bases from V and 10 from J, leaving 7 bases between them. The CDR3 DNA reads as TGTGCCATCTCACGAGCTTTCTTT. It translates to CAISRAFF.

This chain uses TRBV9 with TRBJ1-3; tentatively, D is TRBD1 (6 bases). Germline loops: CDR1 SGDLS, CDR2 YYNGEE. The V end lost 6 bases, the J end lost 0 bases, and 13 bases lay between the germline ends. The CDR3 is 15 residues long. CDR3 in amino acids: CASTPGGPSGNTIYF. CDR3 DNA: TGTGCCAGCACCCCTGGGGGCCCCTCTGGAAACACCATATATTTT.

CDR3 protein: CASSLEFWNTEAFF. The CDR3 DNA sequence: TGTGCCAGCAGCTTGGAGTTTTGGAACACTGAAGCTTTCTTT. This chain joins TRBV5-8 and TRBJ1-1; D gene ambiguous. CDR1 is SGHTS, CDR2 YDEGEE, per germline. This CDR3 has 14 residues. Trimming removed 0 bases at V and 1 base at J, with 7 bases between.

This clone came up once. The V gene is TRBV4-1, the J gene TRBJ2-1; D is ambiguous. Trimming cost V 5 bases and J 0 bases, with 8 bases left between them. Germline-derived CDR1 and CDR2 are MGHRA and YSYEKL. The CDR3 consists of 14 residues. The CDR3 sequence is CASSFQSSYNEQFF. DNA of the CDR3: TGCGCCAGCAGCTTCCAGAGCTCCTACAATGAGCAGTTCTTC.

This chain uses TRBV3-1 (or the pseudogene TRBV3-2) with TRBJ2-2; 13 positions agree with TRBD2. The CDR3 has 15 amino acids. After removal of 3 bases from V and 5 bases from J, the junction contained 0 bases not matched to a gene. Looked up from germline, CDR1 is LGHDT and CDR2 is YNNKEL (reference sequence). As DNA, the CDR3 is TGTGCCAGCAGCCAGGGACTAGCGGGGACCGGGGAGCTGTTTTTT. It yields the protein CASSQGLAGTGELFF.